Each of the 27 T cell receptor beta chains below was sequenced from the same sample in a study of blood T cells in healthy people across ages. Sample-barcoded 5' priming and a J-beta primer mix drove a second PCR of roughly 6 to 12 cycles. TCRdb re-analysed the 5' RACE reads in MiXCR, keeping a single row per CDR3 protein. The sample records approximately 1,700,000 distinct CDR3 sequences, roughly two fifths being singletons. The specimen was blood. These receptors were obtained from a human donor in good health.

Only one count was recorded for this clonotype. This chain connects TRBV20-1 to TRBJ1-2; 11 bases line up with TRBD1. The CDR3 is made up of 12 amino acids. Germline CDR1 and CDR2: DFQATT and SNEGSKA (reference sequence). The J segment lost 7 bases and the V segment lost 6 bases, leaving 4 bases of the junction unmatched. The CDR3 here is CSARTGGFGYTF. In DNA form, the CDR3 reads TGCAGTGCCCGGACAGGGGGCTTTGGCTACACCTTC.

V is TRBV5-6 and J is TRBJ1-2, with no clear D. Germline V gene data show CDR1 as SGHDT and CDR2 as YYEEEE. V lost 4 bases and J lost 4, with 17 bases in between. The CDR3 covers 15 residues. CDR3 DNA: TGTGCCAGCAGCGTTCTCCGATCGGACCTCTATGGCTACACCTTC. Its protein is CASSVLRSDLYGYTF.

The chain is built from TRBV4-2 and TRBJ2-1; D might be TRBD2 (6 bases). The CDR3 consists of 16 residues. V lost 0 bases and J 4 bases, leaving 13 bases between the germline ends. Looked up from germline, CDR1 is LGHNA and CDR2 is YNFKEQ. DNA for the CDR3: TGTGCCAGCAGCCAAGATGCGGGGATTGGGTACAATGAGCAGTTCTTC. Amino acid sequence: CASSQDAGIGYNEQFF.

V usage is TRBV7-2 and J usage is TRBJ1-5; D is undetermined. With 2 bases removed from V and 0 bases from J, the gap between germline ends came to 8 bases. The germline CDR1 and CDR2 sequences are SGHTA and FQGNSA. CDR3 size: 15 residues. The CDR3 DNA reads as TGTGCCAGCAGCTTATATCGTTATAGCAATCAGCCCCAGCATTTT. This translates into CASSLYRYSNQPQHF.

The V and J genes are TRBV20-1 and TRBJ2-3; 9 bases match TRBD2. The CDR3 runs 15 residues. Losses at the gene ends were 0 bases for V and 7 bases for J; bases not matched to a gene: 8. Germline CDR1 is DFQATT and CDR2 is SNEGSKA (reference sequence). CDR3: CSAREVLAGSHTQYF. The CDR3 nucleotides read TGCAGTGCTAGAGAGGTGCTAGCGGGGTCTCATACGCAGTATTTT.

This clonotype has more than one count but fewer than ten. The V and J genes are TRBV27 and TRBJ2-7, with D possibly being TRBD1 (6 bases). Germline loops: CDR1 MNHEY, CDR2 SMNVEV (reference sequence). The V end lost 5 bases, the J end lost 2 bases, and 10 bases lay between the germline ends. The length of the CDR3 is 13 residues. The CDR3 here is CASSPGHTYEQYF. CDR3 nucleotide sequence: TGTGCCAGCAGTCCGGGACATACCTACGAGCAGTACTTC.

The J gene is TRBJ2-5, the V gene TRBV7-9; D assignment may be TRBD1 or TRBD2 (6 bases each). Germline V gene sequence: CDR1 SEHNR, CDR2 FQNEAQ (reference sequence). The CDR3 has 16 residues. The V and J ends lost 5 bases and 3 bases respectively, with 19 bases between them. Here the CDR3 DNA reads TGTGCCAGCAGCACGCAAACATACAGGGAGGAAGAGACCCAGTACTTC. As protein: CASSTQTYREEETQYF. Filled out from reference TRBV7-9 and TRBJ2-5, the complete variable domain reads DTGVSQNPRHKITKRGQNVTFRCDPISEHNRLYWYRQTLGQGPEFLTYFQNEAQLEKSRLLSDRFSAERPKGSFSTLEIQRTEQGDSAMYLCASSTQTYREEETQYFGPGTRLLVL.

The CDR3 nucleotides read TGTGCCAGCAGCTTTCTAACGGAGGAGCCCCAGCATTTT. Its protein product is CASSFLTEEPQHF. The chain recombines TRBV7-2 with TRBJ1-5, with D hard to call. The germline gives CDR1 SGHTA, CDR2 FQGNSA. V shed 3 bases and J shed 8 bases, with 11 bases lying between them. The CDR3 contains 13 residues.

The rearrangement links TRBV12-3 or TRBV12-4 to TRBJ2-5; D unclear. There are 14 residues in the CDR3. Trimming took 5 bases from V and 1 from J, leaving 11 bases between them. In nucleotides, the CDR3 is TGTGCCAGCAGTGTGGCCGGTATCCAAGAGACCCAGTACTTC. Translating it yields CASSVAGIQETQYF.

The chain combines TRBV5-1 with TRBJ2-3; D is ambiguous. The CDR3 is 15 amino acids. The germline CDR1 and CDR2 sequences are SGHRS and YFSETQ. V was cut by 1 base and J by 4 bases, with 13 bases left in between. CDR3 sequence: CASSLIPAQSDTQYF. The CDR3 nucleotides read TGCGCCAGCAGCTTGATCCCCGCACAATCAGATACGCAGTATTTT.

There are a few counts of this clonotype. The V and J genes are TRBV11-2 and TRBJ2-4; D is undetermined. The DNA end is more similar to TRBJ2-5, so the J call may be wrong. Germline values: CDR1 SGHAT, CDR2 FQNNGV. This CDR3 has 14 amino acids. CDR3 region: CASSPPAFRETQYF. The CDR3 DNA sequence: TGTGCCAGCAGCCCCCCCGCGTTCCGAGAGACCCAGTACTTC.

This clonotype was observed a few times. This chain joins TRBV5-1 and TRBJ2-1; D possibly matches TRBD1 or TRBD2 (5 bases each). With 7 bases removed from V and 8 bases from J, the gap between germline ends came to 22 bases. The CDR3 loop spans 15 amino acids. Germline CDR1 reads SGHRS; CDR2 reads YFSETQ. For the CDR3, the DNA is TGCGCCAGCGCACTACCCGCCGGGACCCTGGATGAGCAGTTCTTC. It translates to CASALPAGTLDEQFF. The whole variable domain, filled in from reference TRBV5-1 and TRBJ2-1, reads KAGVTQTPRYLIKTRGQQVTLSCSPISGHRSVSWYQQTPGQGLQFLFEYFSETQRNKGNFPGRFSGRQFSNSRSEMNVSTLELGDSALYLCASALPAGTLDEQFFGPGTRLTVL.

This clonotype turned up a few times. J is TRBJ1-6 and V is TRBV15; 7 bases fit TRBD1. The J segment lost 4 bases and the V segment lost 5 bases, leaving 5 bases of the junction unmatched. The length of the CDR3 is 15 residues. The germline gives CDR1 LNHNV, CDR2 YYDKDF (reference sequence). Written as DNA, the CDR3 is TGTGCCACCAGCCCCGGGACAGCTTATAATTCACCCCTCCACTTT. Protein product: CATSPGTAYNSPLHF. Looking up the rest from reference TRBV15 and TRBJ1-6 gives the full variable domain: DAMVIQNPRYQVTQFGKPVTLSCSQTLNHNVMYWYQQKSSQAPKLLFHYYDKDFNNEADTPDNFQSRRPNTSFCFLDIRSPGLGDTAMYLCATSPGTAYNSPLHFGNGTRLTVT.

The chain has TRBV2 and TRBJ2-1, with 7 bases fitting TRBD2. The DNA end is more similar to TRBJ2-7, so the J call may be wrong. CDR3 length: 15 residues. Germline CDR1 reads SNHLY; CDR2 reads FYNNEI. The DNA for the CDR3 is TGTGCCAGCAGTCTGTGGGGGGGGGATTACAATGAGCAGTACTTC. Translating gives CASSLWGGDYNEQYF.

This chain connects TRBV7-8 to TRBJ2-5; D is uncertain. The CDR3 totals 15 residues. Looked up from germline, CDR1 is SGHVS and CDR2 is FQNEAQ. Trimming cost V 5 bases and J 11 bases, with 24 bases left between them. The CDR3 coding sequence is TGTGCCAGCAGCCCAAGAAGCCTTAATCATATAGAGCAGTACTTC. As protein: CASSPRSLNHIEQYF. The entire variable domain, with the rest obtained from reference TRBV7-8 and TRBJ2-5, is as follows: GAGVSQSPRYKVAKRGQDVALRCDPISGHVSLFWYQQALGQGPEFLTYFQNEAQLDKSGLPSDRFFAERPEGSVSTLKIQRTQQEDSAVYLCASSPRSLNHIEQYFGPGTRLLVL.

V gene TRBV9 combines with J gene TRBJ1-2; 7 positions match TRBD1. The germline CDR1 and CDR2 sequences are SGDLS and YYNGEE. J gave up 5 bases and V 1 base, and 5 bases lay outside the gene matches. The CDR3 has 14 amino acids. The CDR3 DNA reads TGTGCCAGCAGCGTAACCGACAGGGTTTATGGCTACACCTTC. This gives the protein CASSVTDRVYGYTF.

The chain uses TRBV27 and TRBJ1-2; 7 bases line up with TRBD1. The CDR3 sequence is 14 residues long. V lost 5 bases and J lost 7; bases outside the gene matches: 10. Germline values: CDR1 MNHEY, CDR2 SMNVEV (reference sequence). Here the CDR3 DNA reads TGTGCCAGCAGTGGATACAGGGGATTGGGTGGCTACACCTTC. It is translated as CASSGYRGLGGYTF.

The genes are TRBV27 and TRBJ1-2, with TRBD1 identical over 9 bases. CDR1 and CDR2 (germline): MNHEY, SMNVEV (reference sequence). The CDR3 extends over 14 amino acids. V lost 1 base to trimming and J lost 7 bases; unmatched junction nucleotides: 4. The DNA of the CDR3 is TGTGCCAGCAGTTTATTAGGACAGGGGACTGGCTACACCTTC. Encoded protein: CASSLLGQGTGYTF.

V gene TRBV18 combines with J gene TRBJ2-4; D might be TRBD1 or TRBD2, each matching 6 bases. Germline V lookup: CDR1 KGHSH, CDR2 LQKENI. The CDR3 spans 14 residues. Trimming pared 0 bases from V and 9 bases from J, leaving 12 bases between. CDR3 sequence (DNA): TGTGCCAGCTCACCACCGGGGGGCAGGGGCATTCAGTACTTC. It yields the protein CASSPPGGRGIQYF.

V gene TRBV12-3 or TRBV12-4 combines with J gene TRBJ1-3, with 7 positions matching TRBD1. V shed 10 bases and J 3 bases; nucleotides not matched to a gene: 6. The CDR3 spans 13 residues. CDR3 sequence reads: CATRQGGGNTIYF. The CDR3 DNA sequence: TGTGCCACCCGCCAGGGGGGTGGAAACACCATATATTTT.

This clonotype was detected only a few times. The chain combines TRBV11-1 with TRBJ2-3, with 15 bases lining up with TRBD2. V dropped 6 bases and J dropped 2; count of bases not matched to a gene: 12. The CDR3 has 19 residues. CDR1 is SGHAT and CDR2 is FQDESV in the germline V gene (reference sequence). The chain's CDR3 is CASRQSGLAGGLLTDTQYF. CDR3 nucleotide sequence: TGTGCCAGCAGACAGTCGGGACTAGCGGGGGGTTTGCTCACAGATACGCAGTATTTT.

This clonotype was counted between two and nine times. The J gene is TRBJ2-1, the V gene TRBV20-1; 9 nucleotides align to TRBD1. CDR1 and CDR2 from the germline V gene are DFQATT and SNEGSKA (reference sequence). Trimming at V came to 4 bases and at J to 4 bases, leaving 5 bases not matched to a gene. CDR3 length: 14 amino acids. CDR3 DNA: TGCAGTGCTATCAAGGGACAGGGATACAATGAGCAGTTCTTC. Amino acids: CSAIKGQGYNEQFF.

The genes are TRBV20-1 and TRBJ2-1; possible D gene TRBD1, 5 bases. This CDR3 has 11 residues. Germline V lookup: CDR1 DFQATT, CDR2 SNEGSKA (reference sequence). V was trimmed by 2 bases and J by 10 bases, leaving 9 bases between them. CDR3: CSARRGMEQFF. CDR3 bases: TGCAGTGCTAGAAGGGGCATGGAGCAGTTCTTC.

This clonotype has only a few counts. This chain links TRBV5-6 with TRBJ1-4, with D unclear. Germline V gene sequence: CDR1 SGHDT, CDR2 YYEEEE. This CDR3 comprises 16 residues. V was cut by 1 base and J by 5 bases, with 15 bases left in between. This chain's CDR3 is CASSLFGPPGNEKLFF. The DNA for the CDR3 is TGTGCCAGCAGCTTGTTCGGTCCCCCCGGGAATGAAAAACTGTTTTTT.

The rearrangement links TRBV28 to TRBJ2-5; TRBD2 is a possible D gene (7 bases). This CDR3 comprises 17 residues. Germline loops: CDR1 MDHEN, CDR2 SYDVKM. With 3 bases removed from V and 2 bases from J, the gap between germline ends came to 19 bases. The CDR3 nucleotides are TGTGCCAGCAGTTTGCGCGGGGGCGTCCTCGTTCAAGAGACCCAGTACTTC. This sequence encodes CASSLRGGVLVQETQYF.

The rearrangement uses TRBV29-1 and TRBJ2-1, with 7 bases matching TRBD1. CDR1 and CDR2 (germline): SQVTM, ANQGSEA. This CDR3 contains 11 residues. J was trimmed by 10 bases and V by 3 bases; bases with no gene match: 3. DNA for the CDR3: TGCAGCGTTGATTGGGACAGAGAGCAGTTCTTC. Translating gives CSVDWDREQFF.

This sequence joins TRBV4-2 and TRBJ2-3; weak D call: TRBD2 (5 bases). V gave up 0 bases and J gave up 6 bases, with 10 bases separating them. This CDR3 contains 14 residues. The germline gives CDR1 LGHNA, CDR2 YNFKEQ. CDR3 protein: CASSQEEGRDTQYF. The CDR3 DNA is TGTGCCAGCAGCCAAGAAGAGGGAAGGGATACGCAGTATTTT.